This T cell receptor (beta chain) was documented in a study of T cell repertoires in cytomegalovirus infection. The CDR3 consists of 14 residues. Per germline, CDR1 LGHNA and CDR2 YSLEER. Trimming stripped 3 bases from V and 5 bases from J, with 12 bases between. TCRdb re-called the reads with MiXCR, one entry per CDR3 protein. This sample has 100,000 or so distinct CDR3 sequences, with more than 20% found just once. A note on this clonotype: Its target is not known.

Study-wide results and limits: The ex vivo response was dominated by HLA-C-restricted CMV-specific TCR beta clonotypes.

Source material: CD8+ T cells from PBMCs. The TCR was taken from a human donor in good health (CMV status not recorded). Some clones in this sample may be carry-over from other donors' samples. The chain combines TRBV4-3 with TRBJ2-3; unclear D gene. CDR3 coding DNA: TGCGCCAGCAGCCACGAGAAGGTGGGAGATACGCAGTATTTT. It codes for CASSHEKVGDTQYF.